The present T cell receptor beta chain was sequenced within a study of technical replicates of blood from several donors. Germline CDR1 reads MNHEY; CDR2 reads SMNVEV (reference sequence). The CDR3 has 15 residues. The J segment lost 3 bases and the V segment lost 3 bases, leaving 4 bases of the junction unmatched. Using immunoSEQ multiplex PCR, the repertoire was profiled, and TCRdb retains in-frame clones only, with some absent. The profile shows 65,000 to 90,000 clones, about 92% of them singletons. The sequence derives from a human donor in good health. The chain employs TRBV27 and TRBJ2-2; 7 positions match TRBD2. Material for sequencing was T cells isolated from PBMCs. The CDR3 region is CASSFGAGDTGELFF. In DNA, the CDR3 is TGTGCCAGCAGTTTCGGGGCGGGAGACACCGGGGAGCTGTTTTTT.